Below, one T cell receptor (beta chain) is given with its context. Its antigen is still unknown. This CDR3 comprises 14 residues. The germline gives CDR1 MDHEN, CDR2 SYDVKM. J gave up 7 bases and V 2 bases, and 8 bases lay outside the gene matches. This sample was taken from a study of PD-1 blockade in classical Hodgkin lymphoma. Study summary: Intravenous nivolumab at 3 mg/kg was given to patients every 2 weeks. Study observations and caveats: Lower baseline TCR diversity marked trial partial responders and progressors. Repertoire differences lack defined causes, possibly disease activity or prior therapy.

The sample's time point: cycle 4 day 1 (C4D1), after five to seven weeks of nivolumab. All trial patients relapsed after autologous stem cell transplantation. Only in-frame clones appear in the TCRdb table, and some are missing; sequencing was by immunoSEQ multiplex PCR. Of around 46,000 clones listed, almost 90% are singletons. The chain employs TRBV28 and TRBJ2-7; 7 positions agree with TRBD1. The sequencing used peripheral blood mononuclear cells (PBMCs), collected before the fourth cycle of nivolumab. This clonotype was obtained from a human donor with classical Hodgkin lymphoma. CDR3 DNA: TGTGCCAGCAGTTTACCGACAGGGCGAAGGGAGCAGTACTTC. Translated, it gives CASSLPTGRREQYF.